The entry below gives a single T cell receptor (beta chain) sequence along with its context. These data belong to a study of human T cells and chemical hapten exposure. TCRdb itself ran the RACE reads through MiXCR, one entry per CDR3 protein. The sample lists around 380,000 distinct CDR3 sequences, 5.5% occurring once. There are 19 residues in the CDR3. The sample's time point: pre-sensitization, week 0. Treatment reported: therapeutic diphenylcyclopropenone sensitization with weekly scalp DPC. Here the sequenced sample was whole blood, taken in connection with sensitization to the hapten diphenylcyclopropenone (DPC). The V gene is TRBV21-1, the J gene TRBJ2-2; TRBD1 is the table's D call and was not checked against the DNA. TRBV21-1 is recorded as a pseudogene. This receptor was obtained from a young woman with alopecia areata. Some clones in this sample may be carry-over from other donors' samples. The CDR3 coding sequence is TGTGCCAGCAGCAAATGGGAAAGGCCGTCCAGGGGCCCCACCGGGGAGCTGTTTTTT. Translated: CASSKWERPSRGPTGELFF.